These 8 T cell receptor beta chains came from one sample sequenced in a study of CD8 T cells in Susac syndrome. When the RNA was reverse transcribed, random hexamers were used with an input of about 0.5 to 1 ug. TCRdb recomputed calls from the immunoSEQ multiplex PCR reads with MiXCR, one row per CDR3 protein. The sample records approximately 190,000 distinct CDR3 sequences, approximately 95% being singletons. Sample: CD8+ T cells from PBMCs. Every receptor here comes from a human donor with Susac syndrome.

The J gene is TRBJ2-1, the V gene TRBV20-1; tentative D call: TRBD2 (5 bases). Germline assignment: CDR1 DFQATT and CDR2 SNEGSKA (reference sequence). V was shortened by 6 bases and J by 0 bases, with 18 bases between the two germline ends. CDR3 length: 16 residues. The DNA for the CDR3 is TGCAGTGCCCCCGTCCTTTCGGGGAGCTCCTACAATGAGCAGTTCTTC. Its protein is CSAPVLSGSSYNEQFF.

The chain recombines TRBV28 with TRBJ2-7, with D maybe TRBD2 (5 bases). The CDR3 runs to 14 residues. With 5 bases removed from V and 4 bases from J, the gap between germline ends came to 15 bases. In germline, CDR1 is MDHEN, CDR2 SYDVKM. CDR3 region: CASSVTRLEYEQYF. CDR3 nucleotide sequence: TGTGCCAGCAGTGTTACTAGACTCGAATACGAGCAGTACTTC.

This chain joins TRBV5-1 and TRBJ1-2, with 8 bases aligning to TRBD1. V lost 4 bases to trimming and J lost 0 bases; unmatched junction nucleotides: 5. Germline CDR1 and CDR2: SGHRS and YFSETQ. This CDR3 has 15 residues. The CDR3 DNA is TGCGCCAGCAGCCTGGACAGGGAGACTAACTATGGCTACACCTTC. Translation: CASSLDRETNYGYTF. The full variable domain, rest sourced from reference TRBV5-1 and TRBJ1-2, is KAGVTQTPRYLIKTRGQQVTLSCSPISGHRSVSWYQQTPGQGLQFLFEYFSETQRNKGNFPGRFSGRQFSNSRSEMNVSTLELGDSALYLCASSLDRETNYGYTFGSGTRLTVV.

The chain employs TRBV27 and TRBJ2-1; D is possibly TRBD2 (5 bases). Germline CDR1 is MNHEY and CDR2 is SMNVEV (reference sequence). Trimming pared 3 bases from V and 9 bases from J, leaving 12 bases between. The CDR3 sequence is 13 residues long. CDR3 sequence (DNA): TGTGCCAGCAGTTTCCGGGGTGAGATTGAGCAGTTCTTC. Encoded protein: CASSFRGEIEQFF.

The genes are TRBV27 and TRBJ2-3; 8 bases are shared with TRBD2. Trimming took 5 bases from V and 0 from J; bases not matched to a gene: 7. This CDR3 has 16 residues. CDR1 and CDR2 (germline): MNHEY, SMNVEV (reference sequence). The CDR3 nucleotides read TGTGCCAGCAGTCCCTATTCTAGCGGGAGCACAGATACGCAGTATTTT. It encodes CASSPYSSGSTDTQYF.

The chain carries TRBV20-1 and TRBJ1-2; 7 nucleotides match TRBD1. This CDR3 has 14 residues. CDR1 and CDR2 (germline): DFQATT, SNEGSKA (reference sequence). The ends lost 2 bases at V and 5 bases at J; junction bases unmatched: 8. Here the CDR3 reads CSARPGTVDYGYTF. The CDR3 nucleotides read TGCAGTGCTAGACCCGGGACAGTCGATTATGGCTACACCTTC.

In this sample, this clonotype turned up once. This chain joins TRBV5-4 and TRBJ2-5, with a possible D match to TRBD2 (6 bases). The CDR3 runs 15 residues. Per germline, CDR1 SGHNT and CDR2 YYREEE (reference sequence). Trimming removed 5 bases at V and 1 base at J, with 15 bases between. Written as DNA, the CDR3 is TGTGCCAGCAGTTTCCTCGGGGGACTCCAAGAGACCCAGTACTTC. Protein: CASSFLGGLQETQYF.

V usage is TRBV16 and J usage is TRBJ2-3; 8 nucleotides match TRBD1. The ends lost 4 bases at V and 4 bases at J; junction bases unmatched: 4. Germline V gene sequence: CDR1 KGHSY, CDR2 FQNENV. The CDR3 covers 14 residues. The CDR3 sequence: CASSLGQGPDTQYF. The CDR3 DNA reads TGTGCCAGCAGCCTAGGACAGGGCCCAGATACGCAGTATTTT. The whole variable domain, remainder taken from reference TRBV16 and TRBJ2-3, is GEEVAQTPKHLVRGEGQKAKLYCAPIKGHSYVFWYQQVLKNEFKFLISFQNENVFDETGMPKERFSAKCLPNSPCSLEIQATKLEDSAVYFCASSLGQGPDTQYFGPGTRLTVL.